This T cell receptor (beta chain) was found in a study of T cell repertoires in cytomegalovirus infection. The wider study: Matching HLA type and CMV infection were both indicated by public TCR beta signatures.

This clonotype was seen a handful of times. Its antigen is currently unknown. Trimming cost V 3 bases and J 3 bases; bases outside gene matches: 4. The V gene's germline CDR1 is SGHVS and CDR2 FQNEAQ. The CDR3 is 14 residues long. TCRdb called the reads again in MiXCR, with one record for every CDR3 protein. The repertoire holds approximately 590,000 distinct CDR3 sequences, with 40% as singletons. This chain links TRBV7-8 with TRBJ2-7, with 8 bases lining up with TRBD1. The receptor was derived from a human donor in good health (CMV status not recorded). Some clones in this sample may be carry-over from other donors' samples. The sequencing here drew on cultured PBMCs, taken from culture after CMV antigen stimulation. The CDR3 region has the DNA TGTGCCAGCAGCTTTCGGACAGGGAACTACGAGCAGTACTTC. Residues: CASSFRTGNYEQYF.